This record looks at one T cell receptor beta chain sequence and its context. The antigen it binds to is not known. There are no base qualities to consult, and no much larger clone falls within one base. This specimen belongs to a study of human T cells and chemical hapten exposure (dated by TCRdb to about 2021). Regarding the research as a whole: For sensitization, 2% DPC in acetone was applied to a 2 cm by 2 cm area of upper inner arm skin. Throughout the study period of around 24 weeks, patients also received therapeutic DPC doses to the scalp every week. Patch testing on the upper back used Finn chambers containing 0.01% DPC, with scoring done after 6 days according to International Contact Dermatitis Research Group standards. Most of the patients in the cohort were female, and the cohort covered alopecia areata with under or over 50% scalp involvement, alopecia totalis and alopecia universalis. Libraries were pooled for sequencing, and variation in per-sample TCR yields was attributed mainly to small differences in library volumes within the pool. Peripheral blood TCR repertoire changes were tracked in vivo in alopecia patients during primary and secondary sensitization to the hapten diphenylcyclopropenone (DPC). Blood was sampled from patients pre-sensitization (week 0) and at 2, 6 and about 24 weeks after DPC sensitization. Blood for TCR sequencing was provided by twenty-nine alopecia patients at one to four time points (pre-sensitization, 2, 6 and 24 weeks). Summary of the overall study and its limitations: DPC sensitization did not change how many TCRs were above 1 in 1000 frequency, and no evidence was found of alterations in global repertoire structure. Alopecia, a presumed autoimmune disease, was present in all patients, so the immune response of the patients might differ from that of healthy individuals. The number of PT1 expanded TCRs positively correlated with patch test score, significant at thresholds 8, 16 and 32 but not 4. Expanded TCRs formed significantly more large CDR3 similarity clusters than pre-sensitization or healthy control sets, consistent with antigen-driven responses. Repeated subsampling changed both the strength of the expansion versus patch-test correlation and the threshold at which that correlation became significant.

The protocol used for the library was RACE. The sample was run on a NextSeq 500. During library preparation, unique molecular identifiers were attached to individual cDNA molecules so that TCRs could be counted in a quantitative, reproducible way. Both TCR alpha and TCR beta chains were sequenced from each blood RNA sample. For the original study's pipeline: A median of approximately 100,000 TCRs per sample was observed, with a range of about 20,000 to 700,000. The Decombinator software suite was used to annotate the V, J and CDR3 of the TCR reads. Every sample was subsampled to the same number of TCRs (28,000) for the PS versus PT1 abundance plots. Expanded TCRs were defined as absent before sensitization and observed at least eight times at the 2-week time point. TCRdb reanalyzed the raw reads on its own, using fastp at Q25 for trimming and MiXCR for clone calling, and kept in-frame beta chains. Under each unique CDR3 protein, matching rows form one entry showing the most common genes and DNA. TCRdb, rather than the study authors, made the V and J calls. The sample includes 240,000 or so distinct CDR3 sequences, with approximately 8.6% observed a single time. The top ten clonotypes cover roughly 2.5% of the sample.

Cut back by 3 bases and 0 bases, the V and J ends lie 9 bases apart. The CDR3 holds 15 amino acids from the cysteine to the phenylalanine. Only the CDR3 region is kept as DNA, spanning 45 bases read in frame from base 1. In the paper's terms, the time point label means: pre-sensitization, week 0. The label giving this sample's treatment or condition can be read as: therapeutic diphenylcyclopropenone sensitization with weekly scalp DPC. At every patch-test visit, the blood draw took place before the patch test was put on. To be eligible, patients had to be aged 18 to 70, diagnosed with alopecia and judged suitable for DPC therapy, while pregnant patients were excluded. Total RNA was extracted from unfractionated whole blood that had been collected in Tempus Blood RNA tubes.

The sequence joins TRBV12-3 or TRBV12-4 to TRBJ1-3, with the D gene call left open. The specimen comprised whole blood, sampled in connection with sensitization to the hapten diphenylcyclopropenone (DPC). This TCR came from a middle-aged woman with alopecia areata. Some clones in this sample may be carry-over from other donors' samples. At the DNA level, the sequence is TGTGCCAGCAGTTTTGGCGCCAACTCTGGAAACACCATATATTTT. Translated, it gives CASSFGANSGNTIYF.